This T cell receptor (beta chain) was identified during a study of lymphopenia after photon versus proton radiotherapy. Study observations and caveats: Post-nadir diversity loss with photons came from oligoclonal expansion, particularly CD8+ Temra cells. Under photons, naive T cells and diversity fell while effector/memory populations rose.

Details on this clone: Its antigen remains unknown.

The CDR3 spans 14 residues. Trimming shortened V by 2 bases and J by 2 bases, and 10 bases separated the two germline ends. Germline V gene data show CDR1 as SNHLY and CDR2 as FYNNEI. Repertoires were generated with immunoSEQ multiplex PCR, while TCRdb's copy carries only in-frame clones and drops some. The data contain 35,000 to 40,000 clones, over 65% of them seen just once; the ten biggest clones take up about 2.9%. The starting material was peripheral blood, obtained from a patient treated with photon-based radiotherapy. The sequence derives from a man aged 50-60 years with gastric cancer. V usage is TRBV2 and J usage is TRBJ2-7; D is undetermined. The CDR3 region is CASSERQAAYEQYF. The CDR3 bases are TGTGCCAGCAGTGAACGGCAGGCCGCCTACGAGCAGTACTTC.